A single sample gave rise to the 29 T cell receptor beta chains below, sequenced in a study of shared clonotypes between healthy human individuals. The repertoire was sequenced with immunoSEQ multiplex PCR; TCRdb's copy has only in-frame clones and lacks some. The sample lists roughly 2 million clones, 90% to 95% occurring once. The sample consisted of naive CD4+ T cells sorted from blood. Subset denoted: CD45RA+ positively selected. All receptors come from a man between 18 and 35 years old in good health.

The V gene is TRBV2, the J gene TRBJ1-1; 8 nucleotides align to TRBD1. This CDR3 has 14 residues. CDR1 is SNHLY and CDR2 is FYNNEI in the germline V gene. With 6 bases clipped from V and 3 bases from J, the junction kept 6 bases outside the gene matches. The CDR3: CASRFETGDTEAFF. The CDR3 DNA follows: TGTGCCAGCAGATTTGAGACAGGGGACACTGAAGCTTTCTTT.

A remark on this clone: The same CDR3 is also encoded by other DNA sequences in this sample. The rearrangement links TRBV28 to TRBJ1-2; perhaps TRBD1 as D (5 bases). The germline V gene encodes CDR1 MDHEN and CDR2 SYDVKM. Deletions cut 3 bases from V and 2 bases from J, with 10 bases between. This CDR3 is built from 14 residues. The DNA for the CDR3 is TGTGCCAGCAGTTTGGGTGGGGGAAACTATGGCTACACCTTC. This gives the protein CASSLGGGNYGYTF.

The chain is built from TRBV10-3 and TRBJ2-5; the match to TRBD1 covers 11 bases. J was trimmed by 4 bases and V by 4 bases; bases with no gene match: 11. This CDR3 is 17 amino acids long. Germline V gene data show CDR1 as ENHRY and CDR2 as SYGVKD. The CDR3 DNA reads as TGTGCCATCAGTGTCGCCCTGGGACAGGGGGAGTCAGAGACCCAGTACTTC. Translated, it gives CAISVALGQGESETQYF.

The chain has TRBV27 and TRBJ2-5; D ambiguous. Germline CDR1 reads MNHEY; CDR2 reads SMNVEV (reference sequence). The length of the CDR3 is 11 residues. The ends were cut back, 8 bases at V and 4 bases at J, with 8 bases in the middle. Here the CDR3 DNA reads TGTGCCAGCCTCCAGCGAGAGACCCAGTACTTC. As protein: CASLQRETQYF.

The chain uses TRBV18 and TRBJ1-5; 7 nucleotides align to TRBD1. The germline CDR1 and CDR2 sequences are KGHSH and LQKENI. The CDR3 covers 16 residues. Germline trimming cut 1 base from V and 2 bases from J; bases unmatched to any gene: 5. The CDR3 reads CASSPLPTGGNQPQHF. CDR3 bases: TGTGCCAGCTCACCACTCCCTACAGGGGGCAATCAGCCCCAGCATTTT.

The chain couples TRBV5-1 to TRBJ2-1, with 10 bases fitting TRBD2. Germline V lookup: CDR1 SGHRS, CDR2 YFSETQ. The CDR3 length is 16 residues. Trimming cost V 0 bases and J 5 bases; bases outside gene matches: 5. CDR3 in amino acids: CASSLDGTSADNEQFF. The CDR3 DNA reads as TGCGCCAGCAGCTTGGATGGGACTAGCGCCGACAATGAGCAGTTCTTC.

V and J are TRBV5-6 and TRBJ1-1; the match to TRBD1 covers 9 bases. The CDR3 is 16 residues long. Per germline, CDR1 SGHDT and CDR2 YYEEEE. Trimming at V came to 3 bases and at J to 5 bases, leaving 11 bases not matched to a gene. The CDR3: CASSWGTGIWKTEAFF. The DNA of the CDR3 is TGTGCCAGCAGCTGGGGGACAGGGATATGGAAGACTGAAGCTTTCTTT.

CDR3 residues: CASSDRTHAETQYF. The DNA for the CDR3 is TGTGCCAGCAGTGACCGGACTCACGCAGAGACCCAGTACTTC. The chain joins TRBV2 to TRBJ2-5; tentative D call: TRBD2 (5 bases). Germline-derived CDR1 and CDR2 are SNHLY and FYNNEI. V dropped 3 bases and J dropped 4 bases, with 12 bases sitting between them. The CDR3 length is 14 residues.

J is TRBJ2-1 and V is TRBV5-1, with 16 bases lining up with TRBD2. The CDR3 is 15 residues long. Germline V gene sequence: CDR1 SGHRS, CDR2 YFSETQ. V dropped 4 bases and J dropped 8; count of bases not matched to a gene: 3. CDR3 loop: CASSPGTSGRDEQFF. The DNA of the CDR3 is TGCGCCAGCAGCCCCGGGACTAGCGGGAGGGATGAGCAGTTCTTC.

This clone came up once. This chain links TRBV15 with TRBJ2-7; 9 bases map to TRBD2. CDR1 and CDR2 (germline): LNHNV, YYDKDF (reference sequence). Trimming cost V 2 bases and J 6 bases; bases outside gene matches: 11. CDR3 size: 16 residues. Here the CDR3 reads CATSRRDGSGSREQYF. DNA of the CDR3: TGTGCCACCAGCAGAAGAGATGGTAGCGGGAGTCGCGAGCAGTACTTC.

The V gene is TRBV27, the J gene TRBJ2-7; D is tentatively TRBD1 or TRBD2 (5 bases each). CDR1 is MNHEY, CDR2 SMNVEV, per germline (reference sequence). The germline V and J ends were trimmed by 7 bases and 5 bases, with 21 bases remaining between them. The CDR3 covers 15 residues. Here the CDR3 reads CASNTLTGARHEQYF. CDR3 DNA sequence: TGTGCCAGCAACACACTTACCGGGGCAAGGCACGAGCAGTACTTC.

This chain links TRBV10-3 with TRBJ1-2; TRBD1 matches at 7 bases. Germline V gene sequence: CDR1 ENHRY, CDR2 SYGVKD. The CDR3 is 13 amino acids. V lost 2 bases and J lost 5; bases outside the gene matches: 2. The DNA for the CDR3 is TGTGCCATCAGTGAGAAGGGGGCATATGGCTACACCTTC. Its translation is CAISEKGAYGYTF.

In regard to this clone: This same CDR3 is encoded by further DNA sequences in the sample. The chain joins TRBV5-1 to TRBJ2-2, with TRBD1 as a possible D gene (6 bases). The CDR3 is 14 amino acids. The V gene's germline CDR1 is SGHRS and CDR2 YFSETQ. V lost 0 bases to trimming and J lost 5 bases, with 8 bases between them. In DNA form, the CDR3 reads TGCGCCAGCAGCTTGGCGACAGGTACCGGGGAGCTGTTTTTT. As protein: CASSLATGTGELFF.

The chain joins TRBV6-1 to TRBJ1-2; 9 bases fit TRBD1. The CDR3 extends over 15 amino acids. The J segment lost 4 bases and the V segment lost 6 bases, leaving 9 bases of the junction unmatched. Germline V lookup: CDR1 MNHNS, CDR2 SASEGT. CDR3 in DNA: TGTGCCAGCAGGAGAGAGACAGGGGGAGTCTATGGCTACACCTTC. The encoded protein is CASRRETGGVYGYTF.

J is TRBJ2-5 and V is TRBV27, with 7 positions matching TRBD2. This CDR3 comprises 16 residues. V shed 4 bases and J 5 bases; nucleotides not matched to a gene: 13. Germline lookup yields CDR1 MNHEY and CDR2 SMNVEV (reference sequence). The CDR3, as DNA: TGTGCCAGCAGTTCCCTCGGGCGGGAGATGGTGGAGACCCAGTACTTC. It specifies CASSSLGREMVETQYF.

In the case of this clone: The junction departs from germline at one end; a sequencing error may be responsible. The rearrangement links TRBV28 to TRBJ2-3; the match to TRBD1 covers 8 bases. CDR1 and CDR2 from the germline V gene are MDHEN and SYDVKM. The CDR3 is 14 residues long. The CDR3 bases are TGTGCCAGCAGTTTATGGTCGGGACAGGATCAGGGTCAATTT. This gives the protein CASSLWSGQDQGQF.

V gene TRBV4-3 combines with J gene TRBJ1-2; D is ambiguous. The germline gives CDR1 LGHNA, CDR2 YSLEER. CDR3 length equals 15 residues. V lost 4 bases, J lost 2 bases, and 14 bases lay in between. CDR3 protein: CASSPPGLTNYGYTF. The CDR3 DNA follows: TGCGCCAGCAGCCCCCCCGGACTGACAAACTATGGCTACACCTTC.

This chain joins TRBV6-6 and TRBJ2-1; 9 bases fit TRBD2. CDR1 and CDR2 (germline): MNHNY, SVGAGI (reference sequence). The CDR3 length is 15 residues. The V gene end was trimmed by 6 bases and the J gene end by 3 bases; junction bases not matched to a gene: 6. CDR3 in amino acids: CASSLLAGLYNEQFF. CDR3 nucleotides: TGTGCCAGCAGCTTGCTAGCGGGACTCTACAATGAGCAGTTCTTC.

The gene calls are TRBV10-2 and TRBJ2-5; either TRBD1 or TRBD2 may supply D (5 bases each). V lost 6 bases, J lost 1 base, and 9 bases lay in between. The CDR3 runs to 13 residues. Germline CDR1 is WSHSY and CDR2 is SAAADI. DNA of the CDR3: TGCGCCAGCAGGGTCGGGGCCCAAGAGACCCAGTACTTC. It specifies CASRVGAQETQYF.

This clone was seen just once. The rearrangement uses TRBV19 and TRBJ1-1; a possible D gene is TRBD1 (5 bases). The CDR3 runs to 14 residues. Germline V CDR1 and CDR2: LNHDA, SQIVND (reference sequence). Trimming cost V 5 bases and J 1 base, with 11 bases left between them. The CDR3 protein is CASSPGRTNTEAFF. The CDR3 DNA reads TGTGCCAGTAGTCCGGGACGGACGAACACTGAAGCTTTCTTT.

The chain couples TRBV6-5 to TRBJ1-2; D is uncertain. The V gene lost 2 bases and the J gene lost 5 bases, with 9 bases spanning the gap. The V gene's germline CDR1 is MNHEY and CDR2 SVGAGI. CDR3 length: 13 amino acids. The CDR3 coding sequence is TGTGCCAGCAGTTACAACGACAAGTATGGCTACACCTTC. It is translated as CASSYNDKYGYTF.

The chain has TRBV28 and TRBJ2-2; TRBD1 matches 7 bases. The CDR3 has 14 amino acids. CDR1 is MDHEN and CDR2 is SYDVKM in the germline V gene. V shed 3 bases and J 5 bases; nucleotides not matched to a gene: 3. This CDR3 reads CASSFQGVTGELFF. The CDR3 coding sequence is TGTGCCAGCAGTTTTCAGGGGGTGACCGGGGAGCTGTTTTTT.

The CDR3 DNA sequence: TGTGCCAGCAGTTTACAGGGGGCGCCCCCCTACGAGCAGTACTTC. Translating gives CASSLQGAPPYEQYF. The rearrangement links TRBV28 to TRBJ2-7; 8 bases line up with TRBD1. V gave up 2 bases and J gave up 2 bases; unmatched junction bases: 5. Per the germline V gene, CDR1 is MDHEN and CDR2 is SYDVKM. The CDR3 spans 15 residues.

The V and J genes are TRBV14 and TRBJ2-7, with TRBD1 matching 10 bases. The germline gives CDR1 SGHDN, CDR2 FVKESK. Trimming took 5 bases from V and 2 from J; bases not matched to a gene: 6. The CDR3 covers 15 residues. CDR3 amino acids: CASSARDRGTYEQYF. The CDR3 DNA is TGTGCCAGCAGCGCCCGGGACAGGGGTACCTACGAGCAGTACTTC.

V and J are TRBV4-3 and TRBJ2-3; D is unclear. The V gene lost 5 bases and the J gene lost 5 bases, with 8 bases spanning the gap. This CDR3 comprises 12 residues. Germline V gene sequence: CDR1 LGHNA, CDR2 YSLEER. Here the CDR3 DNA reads TGCGCCAGCAGCTCAACCCGAGATACGCAGTATTTT. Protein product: CASSSTRDTQYF.

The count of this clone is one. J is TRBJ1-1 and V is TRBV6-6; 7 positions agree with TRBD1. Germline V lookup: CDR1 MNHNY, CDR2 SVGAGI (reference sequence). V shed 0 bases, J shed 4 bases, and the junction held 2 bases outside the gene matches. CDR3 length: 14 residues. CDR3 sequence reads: CASSYSPGGTEAFF. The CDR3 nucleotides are TGTGCCAGCAGTTACTCTCCAGGGGGCACTGAAGCTTTCTTT.

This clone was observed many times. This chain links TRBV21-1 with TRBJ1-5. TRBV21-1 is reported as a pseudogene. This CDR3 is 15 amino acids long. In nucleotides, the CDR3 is TGTGCCAGCATCCCCGGAGGGGGTCGGCGACAGCCCCAGCATTTT. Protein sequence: CASIPGGGRRQPQHF.

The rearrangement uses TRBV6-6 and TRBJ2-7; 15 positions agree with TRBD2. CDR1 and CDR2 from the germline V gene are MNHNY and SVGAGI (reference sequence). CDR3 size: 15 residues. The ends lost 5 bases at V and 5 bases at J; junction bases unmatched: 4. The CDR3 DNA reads TGTGCCAGCAGTGGGACTAGCGGGAGGATCAACGAGCAGTACTTC. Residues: CASSGTSGRINEQYF.

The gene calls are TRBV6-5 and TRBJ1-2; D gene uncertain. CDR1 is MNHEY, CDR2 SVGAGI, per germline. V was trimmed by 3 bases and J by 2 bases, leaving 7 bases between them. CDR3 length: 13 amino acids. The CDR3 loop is CASSYFTNYGYTF. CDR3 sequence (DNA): TGTGCCAGCAGTTATTTCACAAACTATGGCTACACCTTC.